The 6 T cell receptor beta chains below come from one sample, sequenced in a study of PD-L1 blockade in urothelial cancer. Time point defined: pretreatment peripheral blood. The data were produced by immunoSEQ multiplex PCR, yet TCRdb's version contains in-frame clones alone and is incomplete. Of under 100,000 clones listed, 85% to 90% were seen once; the top ten hold 1.5% to 2%. The sample here was PBMCs, taken around atezolizumab (anti-PD-L1) treatment. The receptors derive from a man aged 60-69 years with urothelial cancer.

This clone was seen a single time. The chain links TRBV6-5 to TRBJ1-5; a weak D match, TRBD1 (5 bases). V lost 6 bases, J lost 2 bases, and 11 bases lay in between. CDR3 length: 14 residues. Germline V gene data show CDR1 as MNHEY and CDR2 as SVGAGI. This CDR3 reads CASRSLGRNQPQHF. Written as DNA, the CDR3 is TGTGCCAGCAGATCCCTGGGGCGCAATCAGCCCCAGCATTTT.

The chain joins TRBV7-3 to TRBJ2-2, with TRBD2 matching 13 bases. The CDR3 consists of 17 residues. V was clipped by 4 bases and J by 4 bases; unmatched bases: 6. From germline, CDR1 is SGHTA and CDR2 FQGTGA. DNA of the CDR3: TGTGCCAGCAGCTCGGGACTAGCGGGGCCAGTCACCGGGGAGCTGTTTTTT. Residues: CASSSGLAGPVTGELFF.

The chain combines TRBV7-2 with TRBJ2-5, with D possibly TRBD2 on 5 matching bases. Germline-derived CDR1 and CDR2 are SGHTA and FQGNSA. V lost 1 base and J lost 5, with 20 bases in between. The CDR3 has 17 amino acids. The chain's CDR3 is CASSLDPLSTGWETQYF. DNA of the CDR3: TGTGCCAGCAGCTTAGACCCCCTATCTACGGGGTGGGAGACCCAGTACTTC.

This chain uses TRBV19 with TRBJ1-3; D perhaps matches TRBD1 (5 bases). Germline CDR1 reads LNHDA; CDR2 reads SQIVND (reference sequence). The CDR3 is 17 amino acids. V lost 5 bases and J lost 1, with 18 bases in between. CDR3 nucleotide sequence: TGTGCCAGTAGTCGAACCCAGACAGCTTTTTCTGGAAACACCATATATTTT. This encodes CASSRTQTAFSGNTIYF.

The V gene is TRBV2, the J gene TRBJ1-3; perhaps TRBD1 as D (5 bases). The CDR3 spans 14 residues. The V end lost 1 base, the J end lost 4 bases, and 8 bases lay between the germline ends. Germline-derived CDR1 and CDR2 are SNHLY and FYNNEI. In DNA form, the CDR3 reads TGTGCCAGCAGTGAAGAAGGGGCGGGAAACACCATATATTTT. Amino acid sequence: CASSEEGAGNTIYF.

This chain connects TRBV18 to TRBJ2-3; 11 bases agree with TRBD2. Germline loops: CDR1 KGHSH, CDR2 LQKENI. The junction had 9 bases not matched to a gene; V was cut back by 1 base and J by 0 bases. The CDR3 runs 19 residues. CDR3 loop: CASSPLLLAGASSTDTQYF. The CDR3, as DNA: TGTGCCAGCTCACCACTTTTACTAGCGGGAGCGTCTAGCACAGATACGCAGTATTTT. The whole variable domain, remainder taken from reference TRBV18 and TRBJ2-3, is NAGVMQNPRHLVRRRGQEARLRCSPMKGHSHVYWYRQLPEEGLKFMVYLQKENIIDESGMPKERFSAEFPKEGPSILRIQQVVRGDSAAYFCASSPLLLAGASSTDTQYFGPGTRLTVL.